The clone carrying this T cell receptor beta chain was recorded a few times. The antigen is not known. The entry originates in a study of post-analysis software for immune sequencing data. Across the study: Progressive-relapsing, secondary progressive and relapsing-remitting multiple sclerosis were among the disease courses included. Study observations and caveats: Controls showed significantly higher normalized Chao1 diversity than did multiple sclerosis patients. Batch-mates among the samples co-clustered strongly by F measure.

Prepared libraries of TCR beta cDNA carried unique molecular identifiers. From about 1 to 10 million T cells, 550,000 or so cDNA molecules were obtained. From the PCR reads, TCRdb called clonotypes with MiXCR, one entry per CDR3 protein. The sample lists 380,000 or so distinct CDR3 sequences, less than 40% occurring once. This receptor was identified in a girl between 5 and 17 years old with multiple sclerosis. The specimen sequenced was blood.

The CDR3 DNA reads as TGCAGTGCTCACCGGGGTGGCACTGAAGCTTTCTTT. Translating it yields CSAHRGGTEAFF. V and J are TRBV20-1 and TRBJ1-1; D unresolved. This CDR3 has 12 amino acids. The V end was cut by 5 bases, the J end by 4 bases, with 11 bases between. Germline-derived CDR1 and CDR2 are DFQATT and SNEGSKA (reference sequence).